Listed below are T cell receptor beta chains from one sample, sequenced in a study of blood T cell repertoires in COVID-19. Data came from immunoSEQ multiplex PCR; TCRdb stores just in-frame clones and leaves some out. The sample yields 150,000 to 200,000 clones, 70% to 90% seen once. The specimen was peripheral blood. Source of these receptors: a woman in her seventies with acute or convalescent COVID-19. CDR3s include the opening cysteine and the closing phenylalanine or tryptophan. The order of the fields is J gene, D gene, clone size, V gene, CDR3 DNA, CDR3 protein. The D gene is left open where the match is weak. Only part of the rows carry a size: once, few, many, or a class if the clone is expanded.

j_call: TRBJ2-6; d_call: .; clone_size: .; v_call: TRBV3-1/TRBV3-2; cdr3_nt: TGTGCCAGCAGCCTCAGTACCTCTGGGGCCAACGTCCTGACTTTC; cdr3_aa: CASSLSTSGANVLTF
j_call: TRBJ2-5; d_call: .; clone_size: .; v_call: TRBV6-6; cdr3_nt: TGTGCCAGCAGTCGGACAGCTGTAGTGACCCAGTACTTC; cdr3_aa: CASSRTAVVTQYF
j_call: TRBJ2-7; d_call: .; clone_size: .; v_call: TRBV5-4; cdr3_nt: TGTGCCAGCAGCCCAAACCCCGGGTTCGAGCAGTACTTC; cdr3_aa: CASSPNPGFEQYF
j_call: TRBJ1-4; d_call: TRBD1; clone_size: .; v_call: TRBV19; cdr3_nt: TGTGCCAGTAGTCCCCTGGACAGGGAGGACGAAAAACTGTTTTTT; cdr3_aa: CASSPLDREDEKLFF
j_call: TRBJ1-1; d_call: TRBD1; clone_size: .; v_call: TRBV13; cdr3_nt: TGTGCCAGCAGCTTAGGCGGGACAGGGGTCATTGAAGCTTTCTTT; cdr3_aa: CASSLGGTGVIEAFF
j_call: TRBJ2-2; d_call: .; clone_size: .; v_call: TRBV7-7; cdr3_nt: TGTGCCAGCAGCCCCAGGACTCACGGGGAGCTGTTTTTT; cdr3_aa: CASSPRTHGELFF
j_call: TRBJ1-2; d_call: .; clone_size: .; v_call: TRBV7-8; cdr3_nt: TGTGCCAGCAGCCCCGAGGAGAGGCTTCAACGGGGCTACACCTTC; cdr3_aa: CASSPEERLQRGYTF
j_call: TRBJ2-1; d_call: TRBD2; clone_size: .; v_call: TRBV11-3; cdr3_nt: TGTGCCAGCAGCCGGACTAGCGGGAGGGGCATGAATGAGCAGTTCTTC; cdr3_aa: CASSRTSGRGMNEQFF
j_call: TRBJ2-7; d_call: TRBD2; clone_size: .; v_call: TRBV20-1; cdr3_nt: TGCAGTGCTAGTTTGCGGGAGAAAGACGAGCAGTACTTC; cdr3_aa: CSASLREKDEQYF
j_call: TRBJ2-3; d_call: TRBD1; clone_size: .; v_call: TRBV4-2; cdr3_nt: TGTGCCAGCAGCCAGCCTCCCCAGGGGGCCGGGACGCAGTATTTT; cdr3_aa: CASSQPPQGAGTQYF
j_call: TRBJ1-1; d_call: .; clone_size: .; v_call: TRBV29-1; cdr3_nt: TGCAGCGTTGAAACCGGGTTGAACACTGAAGCTTTCTTT; cdr3_aa: CSVETGLNTEAFF
j_call: TRBJ2-3; d_call: TRBD2; clone_size: .; v_call: TRBV7-2; cdr3_nt: TGTGCCAGCAGCCCCGGGACTAGCGGGAGGTCTGATACGCAGTATTTT; cdr3_aa: CASSPGTSGRSDTQYF
j_call: TRBJ2-7; d_call: .; clone_size: .; v_call: TRBV6-1; cdr3_nt: TGTGCCAGCAGTGAACCAGTCTCCTACGAGCAGTACTTC; cdr3_aa: CASSEPVSYEQYF
j_call: TRBJ1-4; d_call: .; clone_size: .; v_call: TRBV5-8; cdr3_nt: TGTGCCAGCAGCTCAGGGGCACGGACGGATGAAAAACTGTTTTTT; cdr3_aa: CASSSGARTDEKLFF
j_call: TRBJ1-3; d_call: TRBD1; clone_size: once; v_call: TRBV10-1; cdr3_nt: TGCGCCAGCAGTACAGGGGCTGGAAACACCATATATTTT; cdr3_aa: CASSTGAGNTIYF
j_call: TRBJ2-1; d_call: .; clone_size: .; v_call: TRBV5-1; cdr3_nt: TGCGCCAGCCGGGACTCAGGCAATGAGCAGTTCTTC; cdr3_aa: CASRDSGNEQFF
j_call: TRBJ1-6; d_call: TRBD1; clone_size: .; v_call: TRBV28; cdr3_nt: TGTGCCAGCAGTTTATGGTTGGACAGGGATAATAATTCACCCCTCCACTTT; cdr3_aa: CASSLWLDRDNNSPLHF
j_call: TRBJ2-3; d_call: .; clone_size: .; v_call: TRBV5-8; cdr3_nt: TGTGCCAGCAGCTTCCAGGGTGGGGATACGCAGTATTTT; cdr3_aa: CASSFQGGDTQYF
j_call: TRBJ2-2; d_call: TRBD1; clone_size: .; v_call: TRBV5-1; cdr3_nt: TGCGCCAGCGGGGAAGGGACAGGATCCACCGGGGAGCTGTTTTTT; cdr3_aa: CASGEGTGSTGELFF
j_call: TRBJ2-2; d_call: .; clone_size: .; v_call: TRBV12-5; cdr3_nt: TGTGCTAGTGGCGGTAGCAGGGTTGTCTCCGGGGAGCTGTTTTTT; cdr3_aa: CASGGSRVVSGELFF
j_call: TRBJ2-1; d_call: TRBD2; clone_size: .; v_call: TRBV6-5; cdr3_nt: TGTGCCAGCAGCACCGGGACTAGCGGGTACAATGAGCAGTTCTTC; cdr3_aa: CASSTGTSGYNEQFF
j_call: TRBJ1-3; d_call: .; clone_size: .; v_call: TRBV6-1; cdr3_nt: TGTGCCAGCAGTGAAAACAGTCCTGGAAACACCATATATTTT; cdr3_aa: CASSENSPGNTIYF
j_call: TRBJ1-5; d_call: .; clone_size: .; v_call: TRBV6-5; cdr3_nt: TGTGCCAGCAACCCGGGGAATAGCAATCAGCCCCAGCATTTT; cdr3_aa: CASNPGNSNQPQHF
j_call: TRBJ2-1; d_call: TRBD1; clone_size: .; v_call: TRBV9; cdr3_nt: TGTGCCAGCAGCCAGGCAACAGGGGGTGGGAATGAGCAGTTCTTC; cdr3_aa: CASSQATGGGNEQFF
j_call: TRBJ2-3; d_call: TRBD2; clone_size: .; v_call: TRBV6-5; cdr3_nt: TGTGCCAGCAGTCAGACTAGCGGGGCCCCAGATACGCAGTATTTT; cdr3_aa: CASSQTSGAPDTQYF
j_call: TRBJ2-5; d_call: .; clone_size: once; v_call: TRBV5-1; cdr3_nt: TGCGCCAGCAGCTCAGGGGAGACCCAGTACTTC; cdr3_aa: CASSSGETQYF
j_call: TRBJ2-6; d_call: .; clone_size: once; v_call: TRBV19; cdr3_nt: TGTGCCAGTAGTATCCGGGCCGGGGACTCTGGGGCCAACGTCCTGACTTTC; cdr3_aa: CASSIRAGDSGANVLTF
j_call: TRBJ1-5; d_call: .; clone_size: few; v_call: TRBV10-3; cdr3_nt: TGTGCCATCCCCGGAAGAGCGGTGAATGACTTCAATCAGCCCCAGCATTTT; cdr3_aa: CAIPGRAVNDFNQPQHF
j_call: TRBJ2-2; d_call: TRBD1; clone_size: few; v_call: TRBV6-2/TRBV6-3; cdr3_nt: TGTGCCAGCAGTTACTTAGGGACAGCCACCGGGGAGCTGTTTTTT; cdr3_aa: CASSYLGTATGELFF
j_call: TRBJ1-6; d_call: .; clone_size: .; v_call: TRBV3-1/TRBV3-2; cdr3_nt: TGTGCCAGCAGCCGCAGCGAGGGGGATTCACCCCTCCACTTT; cdr3_aa: CASSRSEGDSPLHF
j_call: TRBJ1-2; d_call: TRBD1; clone_size: .; v_call: TRBV10-1; cdr3_nt: TGCGAATTACAGGGGGCTTCTAGCTATGGCTACACCTTC; cdr3_aa: CELQGASSYGYTF
j_call: TRBJ1-1; d_call: .; clone_size: .; v_call: TRBV28; cdr3_nt: TGTGCCAGCACCCTCGGGGTACTTGAAGCTTTCTTT; cdr3_aa: CASTLGVLEAFF
j_call: TRBJ2-1; d_call: .; clone_size: .; v_call: TRBV18; cdr3_nt: TGTGCCAGCTCACGCGACGGGAGCGGTGAGCAGTTCTTC; cdr3_aa: CASSRDGSGEQFF
j_call: TRBJ1-4; d_call: TRBD1; clone_size: .; v_call: TRBV2; cdr3_nt: TGTGCCAGCAGTGAAGGGGGACAGGGAAACGAAAAACTGTTTTTT; cdr3_aa: CASSEGGQGNEKLFF
j_call: TRBJ2-1; d_call: .; clone_size: .; v_call: TRBV11-3; cdr3_nt: TGTGCCAGCAGCTTAGGAGCGGCCCGGTCCCATGAGCAGTTCTTC; cdr3_aa: CASSLGAARSHEQFF
j_call: TRBJ1-1; d_call: .; clone_size: .; v_call: TRBV28; cdr3_nt: TGTGCCAGCAGTGCGGGGGGGGTCGGGAACACTGAAGCTTTCTTT; cdr3_aa: CASSAGGVGNTEAFF
j_call: TRBJ1-5; d_call: .; clone_size: few; v_call: TRBV9; cdr3_nt: TGTGCCAGCAACTATGAGGGGGGCAATCAGCCCCAGCATTTT; cdr3_aa: CASNYEGGNQPQHF
j_call: TRBJ2-3; d_call: .; clone_size: once; v_call: TRBV28; cdr3_nt: TGTGCCAGCAGTTTAGGGCTCCGCACGTGGAACCCCGATACGCAGTATTTT; cdr3_aa: CASSLGLRTWNPDTQYF
j_call: TRBJ2-7; d_call: TRBD1; clone_size: .; v_call: TRBV10-3; cdr3_nt: TGTGCCATCACTAGAGGACAGGGGTTCTACGAGCAGTACTTC; cdr3_aa: CAITRGQGFYEQYF
j_call: TRBJ2-7; d_call: .; clone_size: .; v_call: TRBV7-9; cdr3_nt: TGTGCCAGCAGCTTTTCCAGTTACGAGCAGTACTTC; cdr3_aa: CASSFSSYEQYF
j_call: TRBJ2-2; d_call: TRBD1; clone_size: once; v_call: TRBV2; cdr3_nt: TGTGCCAGCATAATGGGGACAGGGGGTACCGGGGAGCTGTTTTTT; cdr3_aa: CASIMGTGGTGELFF
j_call: TRBJ1-2; d_call: TRBD1; clone_size: .; v_call: TRBV5-1; cdr3_nt: TGCGCCAGCAGCCAGACAGGGTTCATCGGCTACACCTTC; cdr3_aa: CASSQTGFIGYTF
j_call: TRBJ2-1; d_call: TRBD1; clone_size: .; v_call: TRBV5-1; cdr3_nt: TGCGCCAGCAGCCCCAGACAGGGGCGGCAGGGGCATGAGCAGTTCTTC; cdr3_aa: CASSPRQGRQGHEQFF
j_call: TRBJ2-5; d_call: .; clone_size: .; v_call: TRBV6-5; cdr3_nt: TGTGCCAGCAGCCCCCGGGGGGAGACCCAGTACTTC; cdr3_aa: CASSPRGETQYF
j_call: TRBJ2-7; d_call: TRBD2; clone_size: .; v_call: TRBV28; cdr3_nt: TGTGCCAGCAGTGCTGGTTACAGCGGGAGCTCCTACGAGCAGTACTTC; cdr3_aa: CASSAGYSGSSYEQYF
j_call: TRBJ2-5; d_call: TRBD2; clone_size: .; v_call: TRBV3-1/TRBV3-2; cdr3_nt: TGTGCCAGCAGCCGCCGGACTAGCGGGAGTAAAGAGACCCAGTACTTC; cdr3_aa: CASSRRTSGSKETQYF